The entry below gives a single TCR beta chain sequence along with its context. Its specificity is unknown. TCRdb keeps only in-frame clones here, not all; method: immunoSEQ multiplex PCR. The sample consists of some 30,000 clones, around 90% of them appearing once. The V gene lost 5 bases and the J gene lost 4 bases, with 20 bases spanning the gap. Germline-derived CDR1 and CDR2 are SGHAT and FQNNGV. This CDR3 has 16 residues. These data come from a study of T cells in tuberculosis. Overall study: The T cells targeted glucose monomycolate, a mycobacterial lipid, via CD1B. Study-wide results and caveats: The TCR-beta difference was not significant; alpha differences partly reflected length.

Time point indicated: new active TB diagnosis, blood taken before or within 7 days of starting treatment. This specimen was PBMCs, taken at tuberculosis diagnosis. The chain employs TRBV11-2 and TRBJ1-1; no reliable D call. This TCR was sampled from an adult with tuberculosis. CDR3 DNA sequence: TGTGCCAGCAGCCCGTTTAGTGAGGGAACGGGCACTGAAGCTTTCTTT. This encodes CASSPFSEGTGTEAFF.